A single sample gave rise to the 27 T cell receptor beta chains below, sequenced in a study of cytomegalovirus exposure and HLA in healthy donors. The repertoire was sequenced with immunoSEQ multiplex PCR; TCRdb's copy has only in-frame clones and lacks some. The table records around 75,000 clones, about 85% of them present only once. Sequenced material: PBMCs. These receptors all come from a man aged 30-40 years in good health and CMV-seronegative.

This clone was counted only a few times. J is TRBJ2-3 and V is TRBV30; 8 bases match TRBD2. Germline loops: CDR1 GTSNPN, CDR2 SVGIG (reference sequence). V was pared by 0 bases and J by 2 bases, with 7 bases of the junction left unmatched. The CDR3 runs 16 residues. The CDR3 DNA sequence: TGTGCCTGGAGTGTAGGGGCGGGAGGCATCACAGATACGCAGTATTTT. This translates into CAWSVGAGGITDTQYF.

This clone was observed once. The rearrangement links TRBV15 to TRBJ2-6; maybe TRBD1 (6 bases). V was pared by 5 bases and J by 0 bases, with 20 bases between. This CDR3 spans 19 amino acids. The germline V gene encodes CDR1 LNHNV and CDR2 YYDKDF (reference sequence). The CDR3 reads CATSGHLGQKYSGANVLTF. CDR3 in DNA: TGTGCCACCAGCGGACATTTAGGACAGAAGTACTCTGGGGCCAACGTCCTGACTTTC.

This chain joins TRBV2 and TRBJ1-1, with D uncertain. Trimming shortened V by 7 bases and J by 0 bases, and 9 bases separated the two germline ends. The CDR3 totals 13 residues. CDR1 is SNHLY, CDR2 FYNNEI, per germline. CDR3 protein: CASTPVMNTEAFF. For the CDR3, the DNA is TGTGCCAGCACCCCGGTCATGAACACTGAAGCTTTCTTT.

The CDR3 nucleotides read TGTGCCAGCAGTGAGCGGGAGAACACAGATACGCAGTATTTT. It specifies CASSERENTDTQYF. This rearrangement joins TRBV6-4 to TRBJ2-3, with TRBD2 identical over 7 bases. Germline CDR1 and CDR2: MRHNA and SNTAGT. V gave up 3 bases and J gave up 2 bases; unmatched junction bases: 2. The length of the CDR3 is 14 residues.

This chain joins TRBV11-3 and TRBJ2-7; the match to TRBD1 covers 8 bases. Germline V gives CDR1 SGHNT, CDR2 YENEEA. This CDR3 has 13 amino acids. After removal of 4 bases from V and 6 bases from J, the junction contained 5 bases not matched to a gene. The CDR3 reads CASSWDRSAEQYV. CDR3 DNA: TGTGCCAGCAGCTGGGACAGGTCGGCCGAGCAGTACGTC.

This CDR3 reads CASSQGAGGNTIYF. The CDR3 DNA is TGTGCCAGTAGTCAGGGGGCTGGAGGAAACACCATATATTTT. This sequence joins TRBV19 and TRBJ1-3; 8 bases are a match to TRBD1. The CDR3 is 14 amino acids. Germline CDR1 is LNHDA and CDR2 is SQIVND (reference sequence). V gave up 5 bases and J gave up 4 bases; unmatched junction bases: 4.

Comment on this clone: Different DNA sequences within this sample yield the same CDR3. The rearrangement joins TRBV18 to TRBJ2-7; TRBD1 is a possible D gene (5 bases). The CDR3 covers 14 residues. V shed 3 bases and J shed 2 bases, with 11 bases lying between them. Looked up from germline, CDR1 is KGHSH and CDR2 is LQKENI. In nucleotides, the CDR3 is TGTGCCAGCTCACCGCGGCAGGGCACCTACGAGCAGTACGTC. The encoded protein is CASSPRQGTYEQYV.

The CDR3 loop is CASSLGLAGGLGEQFF. The CDR3 DNA reads TGTGCCAGCAGCTTAGGCCTAGCGGGAGGCTTAGGTGAGCAGTTCTTC. The chain uses TRBV7-8 and TRBJ2-1; 11 bases are a match to TRBD2. The length of the CDR3 is 16 residues. Germline values: CDR1 SGHVS, CDR2 FQNEAQ. V lost 1 base and J lost 9; bases outside the gene matches: 8.

The J gene is TRBJ1-1, the V gene TRBV9, with a possible D match to TRBD1 (5 bases). This CDR3 spans 15 amino acids. The germline V gene encodes CDR1 SGDLS and CDR2 YYNGEE. Trimming cost V 3 bases and J 5 bases, with 17 bases left between them. The CDR3 coding sequence is TGTGCCAGCAGCGGTGGTGCAGGGTTGGGTACTGAAGCTTTCTTT. Translating gives CASSGGAGLGTEAFF. Supplemented by reference TRBV9 and TRBJ1-1, the full variable domain reads DSGVTQTPKHLITATGQRVTLRCSPRSGDLSVYWYQQSLDQGLQFLIQYYNGEERAKGNILERFSAQQFPDLHSELNLSSLELGDSALYFCASSGGAGLGTEAFFGQGTRLTVV.

This chain links TRBV9 with TRBJ2-1; 11 bases align to TRBD2. Germline V gene data show CDR1 as SGDLS and CDR2 as YYNGEE. The length of the CDR3 is 14 residues. Trimming at V came to 3 bases and at J to 7 bases, leaving 3 bases not matched to a gene. CDR3 DNA: TGTGCCAGCAGCGGACTAGCGGGGTTTAATGAGCAGTTCTTC. It codes for CASSGLAGFNEQFF.

The chain couples TRBV6-5 to TRBJ1-2; TRBD1 matches 7 bases. The CDR3 totals 12 residues. V lost 0 bases and J lost 10; bases outside the gene matches: 2. Per germline, CDR1 MNHEY and CDR2 SVGAGI. The DNA for the CDR3 is TGTGCCAGCAGTTACTCAGGGACAGACTACACCTTC. This encodes CASSYSGTDYTF.

This chain connects TRBV7-2 to TRBJ2-1, with 7 bases fitting TRBD2. The CDR3 contains 17 residues. Germline lookup yields CDR1 SGHTA and CDR2 FQGNSA. The J segment lost 2 bases and the V segment lost 5 bases, leaving 12 bases of the junction unmatched. The CDR3 DNA is TGTGCCAGCAGCCGCCCCCTTGGGGGGAGGGCCTACAATGAGCAGTTCTTC. This sequence encodes CASSRPLGGRAYNEQFF.

The chain combines TRBV7-9 with TRBJ1-3, with D perhaps matching TRBD1 (6 bases). The V gene lost 11 bases and the J gene lost 0 bases, with 17 bases spanning the gap. Germline assignment: CDR1 SEHNR and CDR2 FQNEAQ (reference sequence). This CDR3 is 15 amino acids long. The CDR3 DNA reads as TGTGCCGATAGGGAGGGGGATCCCTCTGGAAACACCATATATTTT. It encodes CADREGDPSGNTIYF. Using reference TRBV7-9 and TRBJ1-3 for the parts outside the CDR3, the full variable domain is DTGVSQNPRHKITKRGQNVTFRCDPISEHNRLYWYRQTLGQGPEFLTYFQNEAQLEKSRLLSDRFSAERPKGSFSTLEIQRTEQGDSAMYLCADREGDPSGNTIYFGEGSWLTVV.

The V call is TRBV13, the J call TRBJ2-7; 10 positions match TRBD1. This CDR3 comprises 17 residues. Germline V CDR1 and CDR2: PRHDT, FYEKMQ (reference sequence). The V segment lost 2 bases and the J segment 6 bases; nucleotides outside the gene matches: 13. For the CDR3, the DNA is TGTGCCAGCAGCTTACGTCGGGACAGGGGACCCTCGGGCGAGCAGTACTTC. It is translated as CASSLRRDRGPSGEQYF.

This clone was seen once. The chain couples TRBV19 to TRBJ1-1; 8 nucleotides align to TRBD1. There are 16 residues in the CDR3. Germline assignment: CDR1 LNHDA and CDR2 SQIVND (reference sequence). Trimming removed 4 bases from V and 3 bases from J; junction bases left unmatched: 10. This CDR3 is CASSTGQENWDTEAFF. The CDR3, as DNA: TGTGCCAGTAGTACGGGACAGGAAAACTGGGACACTGAAGCTTTCTTT.

V gene TRBV4-3 combines with J gene TRBJ1-2; TRBD1 is a possible D gene (6 bases). Trimming shortened V by 2 bases and J by 4 bases, and 17 bases separated the two germline ends. The CDR3 is 16 amino acids. The germline gives CDR1 LGHNA, CDR2 YSLEER. CDR3 DNA: TGCGCCAGCAGCCAACTCTGGACCGCGGGGGCCTATGGCTACACCTTC. This codes for CASSQLWTAGAYGYTF.

V usage is TRBV7-2 and J usage is TRBJ2-2; TRBD1 is a possible D gene (6 bases). Trimming pared 5 bases from V and 1 base from J, leaving 11 bases between. Looked up from germline, CDR1 is SGHTA and CDR2 is FQGNSA. There are 15 residues in the CDR3. CDR3 protein: CASSLRTENTGELFF. CDR3 coding DNA: TGTGCCAGCAGCCTTAGGACAGAGAACACCGGGGAGCTGTTTTTT.

This chain links TRBV7-2 with TRBJ1-6; 9 bases are a match to TRBD1. Trimming removed 5 bases from V and 0 bases from J; junction bases left unmatched: 2. From germline, CDR1 is SGHTA and CDR2 FQGNSA. CDR3 size: 16 residues. DNA of the CDR3: TGTGCCAGCAGCAAGGACAGGGGCTCCTATAATTCACCCCTCCACTTT. This translates into CASSKDRGSYNSPLHF.

The chain combines TRBV19 with TRBJ1-5; tentatively, D is TRBD1 (5 bases). The CDR3 totals 13 residues. Trimming took off 4 bases at V and 7 bases at J, with 11 bases between the two ends. CDR1 and CDR2 from the germline V gene are LNHDA and SQIVND (reference sequence). CDR3 residues: CASSRGEVQPQHF. The CDR3 DNA reads TGTGCCAGTAGTAGGGGGGAAGTGCAGCCCCAGCATTTT.

The chain employs TRBV14 and TRBJ1-3, with no clear D. The CDR3 sequence is 13 residues long. The germline V gene has CDR1 SGHDN and CDR2 FVKESK. Trimming took 5 bases from V and 4 from J, leaving 9 bases between them. CDR3: CASSISGGNTIYF. CDR3 nucleotide sequence: TGTGCCAGCAGCATCTCTGGCGGAAACACCATATATTTT.

The chain couples TRBV28 to TRBJ1-1; 9 nucleotides match TRBD1. Trimming cost V 3 bases and J 5 bases; bases outside gene matches: 1. Germline CDR1 is MDHEN and CDR2 is SYDVKM. The CDR3 spans 13 residues. The CDR3 region is CASSFGQGTEAFF. In DNA form, the CDR3 reads TGTGCCAGCAGTTTCGGACAGGGGACTGAAGCTTTCTTT.

The chain combines TRBV6-9 with TRBJ2-7, with 9 bases matching TRBD1. Trimming at V came to 7 bases and at J to 7 bases, leaving 5 bases not matched to a gene. The CDR3 totals 12 residues. Germline lookup yields CDR1 MNHGY and CDR2 SVAAGI. The CDR3 protein is CASTPDRGEQYV. CDR3 DNA sequence: TGTGCCAGCACCCCGGACAGGGGTGAGCAGTACGTC.

This clone was detected a few times. The chain links TRBV19 to TRBJ1-2; possible D gene TRBD1, 6 bases. V shed 2 bases and J shed 3 bases, with 7 bases lying between them. CDR1 and CDR2 from the germline V gene are LNHDA and SQIVND (reference sequence). This CDR3 comprises 13 residues. The CDR3: CASSINRDYGYTF. Written as DNA, the CDR3 is TGTGCCAGTAGTATAAACAGGGACTATGGCTACACCTTC.

The J gene is TRBJ2-3, the V gene TRBV4-3; D possibly corresponds to TRBD1 (6 bases). Trimming removed 0 bases at V and 0 bases at J, with 22 bases between. CDR3 length: 20 amino acids. The V gene's germline CDR1 is LGHNA and CDR2 YSLEER. CDR3 sequence (DNA): TGCGCCAGCAGCCAAGAAGTCAGGGGACCTCAACCCTCTAGCACAGATACGCAGTATTTT. Protein product: CASSQEVRGPQPSSTDTQYF.

The chain joins TRBV5-5 to TRBJ2-5; 7 bases are a match to TRBD2. This CDR3 has 15 residues. Germline V gene data show CDR1 as SGHKS and CDR2 as YYEKEE (reference sequence). Unmatched junction bases numbered 3, after V lost 0 bases and J lost 1 base. The CDR3 bases are TGTGCCAGCAGCTTGGTCGCTAGCGGCCAAGAGACCCAGTACTTC. Its translation is CASSLVASGQETQYF.

J is TRBJ1-3 and V is TRBV9; 7 nucleotides line up with TRBD1. The V gene's germline CDR1 is SGDLS and CDR2 YYNGEE. V was pared by 4 bases and J by 4 bases, with 11 bases of the junction left unmatched. This CDR3 has 16 amino acids. The CDR3 protein is CASSSKTDRTGNTIYF. The DNA for the CDR3 is TGTGCCAGCAGCTCCAAGACGGACAGGACGGGAAACACCATATATTTT.

In this sample, this clone turned up a few times. V and J are TRBV7-2 and TRBJ1-2; no firm D call. The CDR3 covers 13 residues. CDR1 is SGHTA and CDR2 is FQGNSA in the germline V gene. Between the trimmed V and J ends, which lost 5 bases and 1 base, there was a span of 8 bases. The CDR3 DNA reads TGTGCCAGCAGCCGACTTATTAACTATGGCTACACCTTC. This translates into CASSRLINYGYTF.